The 3 T cell receptor beta chains given below trace back to one sample, sequenced in a study of shared clonotypes between healthy human individuals. Assay: immunoSEQ multiplex PCR; the TCRdb copy retains only in-frame clones and omits some. The top ten clones hold nearly 1.5% of a sample with approximately 980,000 clones, roughly 72% of them seen once. The sample consisted of memory CD4+ T cells sorted from blood. The sample's subset: CD45RA-negative fraction. The receptors originated from a man aged 18-30 years in good health.

The J gene is TRBJ2-7, the V gene TRBV13; 8 nucleotides align to TRBD1. CDR1 is PRHDT, CDR2 FYEKMQ, per germline (reference sequence). The CDR3 is made up of 15 amino acids. V lost 5 bases and J lost 5; bases outside the gene matches: 11. CDR3 loop: CASSIPTGVNHEQYF. CDR3 sequence (DNA): TGTGCCAGCAGCATACCGACAGGGGTCAACCACGAGCAGTACTTC.

The chain uses TRBV18 and TRBJ1-2; no firm D call. CDR3 length: 13 amino acids. With 3 bases removed from V and 8 bases from J, the gap between germline ends came to 13 bases. The germline V gene has CDR1 KGHSH and CDR2 LQKENI. Written as DNA, the CDR3 is TGTGCCAGCTCACCCGATTCGGTATACGGCTACACCTTC. The encoded protein is CASSPDSVYGYTF.

The genes are TRBV18 and TRBJ2-3, with 7 bases that match TRBD1. The junction had 15 bases not matched to a gene; V was cut back by 4 bases and J by 2 bases. Germline V lookup: CDR1 KGHSH, CDR2 LQKENI. There are 18 residues in the CDR3. The CDR3 loop is CASSLLFNRDSDTDTQYF. The CDR3 DNA is TGTGCCAGCTCACTACTATTCAACCGGGACAGCGACACAGATACGCAGTATTTT.